These 5 T cell receptor beta chains share one sample of origin, sequenced in a study of graft-versus-host responses after intestinal transplantation. Generated by immunoSEQ multiplex PCR, the TCRdb table keeps only in-frame clones and is missing some. Of more than 70,000 clones listed, roughly 80% are singletons. No antigens are known for them. The specimen comprised unstimulated CD4+ T cells sorted from spleen or lymph node cells, sampled before intestinal transplant. The receptors stem from a human donor who received an intestinal transplant.

The chain has TRBV28 and TRBJ1-3, with TRBD1 identical over 7 bases. CDR1 and CDR2 (germline): MDHEN, SYDVKM. The CDR3 is 14 amino acids. The V segment lost 6 bases and the J segment 6 bases; nucleotides outside the gene matches: 8. CDR3 DNA: TGTGCCAGCAGCCCCGGGACAGCGGTAAACACCATATATTTT. Residues: CASSPGTAVNTIYF.

This chain uses TRBV5-1 with TRBJ1-1, with TRBD1 matching over 7 bases. The CDR3 runs 13 residues. Germline CDR1 SGHRS, CDR2 YFSETQ. With V trimmed by 2 bases and J by 7 bases, 5 bases remained unmatched. CDR3 sequence: CASSLEGQREAFF. The CDR3 DNA follows: TGCGCCAGCAGCTTAGAGGGACAGCGTGAAGCTTTCTTT.

The chain employs TRBV9 and TRBJ2-6; no clear D. CDR1 and CDR2 (germline): SGDLS, YYNGEE. The CDR3 spans 15 residues. Trimming cost V 3 bases and J 0 bases, with 7 bases left between them. The chain's CDR3 is CASSAPSSGANVLTF. CDR3 DNA sequence: TGTGCCAGCAGCGCCCCTAGCTCTGGGGCCAACGTCCTGACTTTC.

This clone was seen more than once but under ten times. The chain combines TRBV7-7 with TRBJ2-5, with 8 bases fitting TRBD2. Germline lookup yields CDR1 SSHAT and CDR2 FNYEAQ (reference sequence). CDR3 length: 17 amino acids. J was trimmed by 2 bases and V by 5 bases; bases with no gene match: 13. CDR3 in amino acids: CASSPGGSGAGQETQYF. As DNA, the CDR3 is TGTGCCAGCAGCCCCGGGGGTAGCGGGGCCGGTCAAGAGACCCAGTACTTC.

This chain uses TRBV11-2 with TRBJ2-2; D ambiguous. The CDR3 sequence is 15 residues long. Trimming removed 1 base from V and 4 bases from J, with 10 bases in between. Germline CDR1 reads SGHAT; CDR2 reads FQNNGV. The CDR3 DNA is TGTGCCAGCAGCTTAGTTCGCGGTTTCACCGGGGAGCTGTTTTTT. The encoded protein is CASSLVRGFTGELFF. Using reference TRBV11-2 and TRBJ2-2 for the parts outside the CDR3, the full variable domain is EAGVAQSPRYKIIEKRQSVAFWCNPISGHATLYWYQQILGQGPKLLIQFQNNGVVDDSQLPKDRFSAERLKGVDSTLKIQPAKLEDSAVYLCASSLVRGFTGELFFGEGSRLTVL.